The 26 T cell receptor beta chains presented below share a single source sample, sequenced in a study of blood T cell repertoires in COVID-19. Produced via immunoSEQ multiplex PCR; TCRdb's table is partial and in-frame only. Of about 260,000 clones listed, about 80% are singletons. Sequenced input: peripheral blood. Receptors originate from a woman of 80 years or more with acute or convalescent COVID-19.

The chain couples TRBV5-1 to TRBJ1-4; D remains ambiguous. Per germline, CDR1 SGHRS and CDR2 YFSETQ. V was shortened by 7 bases and J by 2 bases, with 12 bases between the two germline ends. This CDR3 has 14 residues. The CDR3 DNA follows: TGCGCCAGCTCGAGGAGTACTACTAATGAAAAACTGTTTTTT. As protein: CASSRSTTNEKLFF.

The rearrangement links TRBV4-2 to TRBJ2-7, with TRBD1 identical over 11 bases. The CDR3 has 16 residues. Germline CDR1 LGHNA, CDR2 YNFKEQ. The trim removed 0 bases at V and 4 bases at J, leaving 5 bases unmatched. CDR3 loop: CASSQDGTGGRYEQYF. Written as DNA, the CDR3 is TGTGCCAGCAGCCAAGATGGGACAGGGGGAAGGTACGAGCAGTACTTC.

The gene calls are TRBV30 and TRBJ1-1; D is ambiguous. Germline values: CDR1 GTSNPN, CDR2 SVGIG (reference sequence). V was clipped by 1 base and J by 11 bases, with 14 bases between them. This CDR3 is 12 amino acids long. The CDR3: CAWSAQRGSAFF. CDR3 in DNA: TGTGCCTGGAGTGCTCAGAGAGGGAGTGCTTTCTTT.

The gene calls are TRBV5-1 and TRBJ2-1; the D gene is possibly TRBD2 (5 bases). V lost 4 bases and J lost 9, with 14 bases in between. Germline V CDR1 and CDR2: SGHRS, YFSETQ. The CDR3 sequence is 13 residues long. CDR3 region: CASSAGDSGEQFF. The CDR3 DNA reads TGCGCCAGCAGCGCCGGGGATTCGGGTGAGCAGTTCTTC.

The chain recombines TRBV2 with TRBJ1-2; D is ambiguous. Trimming removed 6 bases from V and 8 bases from J, with 16 bases in between. CDR1 is SNHLY and CDR2 is FYNNEI in the germline V gene. The CDR3 sequence is 13 residues long. CDR3 in DNA: TGTGCCAGCAGCTTTGTGGGTCCGGGGGGCTACACCTTC. Its protein product is CASSFVGPGGYTF.

The V call is TRBV9, the J call TRBJ2-5; a weak D match, TRBD1 (5 bases). Trimming shortened V by 1 base and J by 1 base, and 8 bases separated the two germline ends. Germline V gene lookup returns CDR1 SGDLS and CDR2 YYNGEE. This CDR3 has 14 amino acids. The CDR3 nucleotides are TGTGCCAGCAGCGTATTTACAGGCCAAGAGACCCAGTACTTC. Translated, it gives CASSVFTGQETQYF.

The rearrangement joins TRBV28 to TRBJ1-4; 7 bases match TRBD1. CDR1 and CDR2 (germline): MDHEN, SYDVKM. This CDR3 is built from 16 residues. After removal of 7 bases from V and 5 bases from J, the junction contained 13 bases not matched to a gene. The CDR3 DNA reads as TGTGCCAGCACCATTGGGGGCGAGGGGGCGAATGAAAAACTGTTTTTT. Translation gives CASTIGGEGANEKLFF.

A few counts support this clone. The CDR3 DNA reads as TGTGCCAGCAGTGATACGACAGGGGCCCACTCCTACAATGAGCAGTTCTTC. Amino acids: CASSDTTGAHSYNEQFF. The gene calls are TRBV25-1 and TRBJ2-1, with TRBD1 identical over 8 bases. From germline, CDR1 is MGHDK and CDR2 SYGVNS. V shed 3 bases and J 0 bases; nucleotides not matched to a gene: 7. CDR3 length: 17 amino acids.

The chain employs TRBV7-3 and TRBJ2-3; possibly TRBD2 for D (5 bases). CDR1 is SGHTA, CDR2 FQGTGA, per germline. The V gene lost 4 bases and the J gene lost 0 bases, with 8 bases spanning the gap. This CDR3 has 14 amino acids. CDR3 loop: CASSYEGSTDTQYF. CDR3 DNA: TGTGCCAGCAGCTATGAGGGAAGCACAGATACGCAGTATTTT.

This chain links TRBV5-1 with TRBJ2-1; D is perhaps TRBD2 (5 bases). The germline CDR1 and CDR2 sequences are SGHRS and YFSETQ. The CDR3 has 14 residues. Trimming removed 4 bases from V and 0 bases from J, with 8 bases in between. The CDR3 DNA sequence: TGCGCCAGCAGCCTCCGGGACTCCTACAATGAGCAGTTCTTC. It encodes CASSLRDSYNEQFF. Full variable domain (rest looked up from reference TRBV5-1 and TRBJ2-1): KAGVTQTPRYLIKTRGQQVTLSCSPISGHRSVSWYQQTPGQGLQFLFEYFSETQRNKGNFPGRFSGRQFSNSRSEMNVSTLELGDSALYLCASSLRDSYNEQFFGPGTRLTVL.

This chain's CDR3 is CASSTGRANYGYTF. The DNA for the CDR3 is TGTGCCAGTAGTACGGGGAGGGCTAACTATGGCTACACCTTC. The chain uses TRBV19 and TRBJ1-2; unclear D gene. Germline V gives CDR1 LNHDA, CDR2 SQIVND (reference sequence). Trimming shortened V by 4 bases and J by 0 bases, and 9 bases separated the two germline ends. The CDR3 length is 14 residues.

The CDR3 region has the DNA TGTGCCTGGAGTGTAGGCAGGGTGGATTCACCCCTCCACTTT. This translates into CAWSVGRVDSPLHF. This chain uses TRBV30 with TRBJ1-6; D possibly corresponds to TRBD1 (5 bases). With 0 bases removed from V and 8 bases from J, the gap between germline ends came to 11 bases. CDR3 length: 14 amino acids. Germline CDR1 reads GTSNPN; CDR2 reads SVGIG (reference sequence).

There are a few counts of this clone. This chain uses TRBV11-3 with TRBJ2-1, with D possibly matching TRBD2 (5 bases). This CDR3 is 12 amino acids long. Per germline, CDR1 SGHNT and CDR2 YENEEA. Trimming removed 5 bases at V and 9 bases at J, with 11 bases between. CDR3 sequence (DNA): TGTGCCAGCAGCCAAACTAGAGGTGAGCAGTTCTTC. Translation: CASSQTRGEQFF. The entire variable domain, with the rest obtained from reference TRBV11-3 and TRBJ2-1, is as follows: EAGVVQSPRYKIIEKKQPVAFWCNPISGHNTLYWYLQNLGQGPELLIRYENEEAVDDSQLPKDRFSAERLKGVDSTLKIQPAELGDSAVYLCASSQTRGEQFFGPGTRLTVL.

The chain couples TRBV19 to TRBJ1-2; TRBD1 is a possible D gene (6 bases). The CDR3 consists of 15 residues. CDR1 and CDR2 from the germline V gene are LNHDA and SQIVND (reference sequence). Trimming removed 10 bases from V and 2 bases from J, with 20 bases in between. This CDR3 reads CATTPDRNPNYGYTF. The DNA for the CDR3 is TGTGCCACCACTCCCGACAGGAATCCGAACTATGGCTACACCTTC.

This clone has more than one count but fewer than ten. The chain has TRBV27 and TRBJ2-2; TRBD2 might be the D (5 bases). CDR3 size: 14 residues. Germline lookup yields CDR1 MNHEY and CDR2 SMNVEV (reference sequence). The germline V and J ends were trimmed by 6 bases and 0 bases, with 8 bases remaining between them. This CDR3 reads CASSILANTGELFF. DNA for the CDR3: TGTGCCAGCAGCATACTAGCGAACACCGGGGAGCTGTTTTTT.

This chain joins TRBV7-2 and TRBJ1-1; weak D call: TRBD1 (6 bases). Germline V gene sequence: CDR1 SGHTA, CDR2 FQGNSA. The V end lost 5 bases, the J end lost 1 base, and 26 bases lay between the germline ends. This CDR3 region has 19 residues. In DNA, the CDR3 is TGTGCCAGCAGCATGAGGGCCCCACAGGGCCGGGCTGGGAACACTGAAGCTTTCTTT. Its protein product is CASSMRAPQGRAGNTEAFF.

The gene calls are TRBV7-9 and TRBJ1-4; D unclear. V was pared by 0 bases and J by 0 bases, with 2 bases between. This CDR3 spans 14 amino acids. From germline, CDR1 is SEHNR and CDR2 FQNEAQ (reference sequence). The CDR3 reads CASSLASTNEKLFF. CDR3 coding DNA: TGTGCCAGCAGCTTAGCCTCAACTAATGAAAAACTGTTTTTT.

The chain couples TRBV4-3 to TRBJ2-1; a weak D match, TRBD2 (6 bases). Germline V CDR1 and CDR2: LGHNA, YSLEER. The CDR3 sequence is 16 residues long. Between the trimmed V and J ends, which lost 0 bases and 6 bases, there was a span of 15 bases. CDR3 nucleotide sequence: TGCGCCAGCAGCCAAGATTCGGGGCGGGGAAGCAATGAGCAGTTCTTC. The encoded protein is CASSQDSGRGSNEQFF.

The chain joins TRBV28 to TRBJ2-3, with TRBD2 identical over 15 bases. The V and J ends lost 3 bases and 7 bases, in that order; junction bases with no gene match: 5. CDR3 size: 16 residues. The germline CDR1 and CDR2 sequences are MDHEN and SYDVKM. CDR3 residues: CASSLGLAGGGYTQYF. As DNA, the CDR3 is TGTGCCAGCAGTTTGGGACTAGCGGGAGGAGGGTATACGCAGTATTTT. Full variable domain (remainder filled in from reference TRBV28 and TRBJ2-3): DVKVTQSSRYLVKRTGEKVFLECVQDMDHENMFWYRQDPGLGLRLIYFSYDVKMKEKGDIPEGYSVSREKKERFSLILESASTNQTSMYLCASSLGLAGGGYTQYFGPGTRLTVL.

The CDR3 sequence is CASRLQGDGKNIQYF. The CDR3, as DNA: TGCGCCAGCAGACTACAGGGGGACGGCAAAAACATTCAGTACTTC. The rearrangement joins TRBV4-1 to TRBJ2-4; TRBD1 matches 8 bases. The trim removed 6 bases at V and 3 bases at J, leaving 7 bases unmatched. Germline CDR1 reads MGHRA; CDR2 reads YSYEKL. This CDR3 region has 15 residues.

There are a few counts of this clone. The V and J genes are TRBV5-6 and TRBJ2-5; 9 nucleotides align to TRBD2. Germline assignment: CDR1 SGHDT and CDR2 YYEEEE. The CDR3 covers 16 residues. V dropped 1 base and J dropped 5; count of bases not matched to a gene: 9. The CDR3 bases are TGTGCCAGCAGCTTGCCCAGCGGGGGGCCTTGGGAGACCCAGTACTTC. It codes for CASSLPSGGPWETQYF. The full variable domain, completed using reference TRBV5-6 and TRBJ2-5, is DAGVTQSPTHLIKTRGQQVTLRCSPKSGHDTVSWYQQALGQGPQFIFQYYEEEERQRGNFPDRFSGHQFPNYSSELNVNALLLGDSALYLCASSLPSGGPWETQYFGPGTRLLVL.

Concerning this clone: Its ends do not fully match the called genes, so a read error is possible. The chain is built from TRBV28 and TRBJ2-7; 7 bases match TRBD1. Per the germline V gene, CDR1 is MDHEN and CDR2 is SYDVKM. CDR3 length: 17 amino acids. This CDR3 reads CASSLVSGDSPAYEQHF. In DNA, the CDR3 is TGTGCCAGCAGTTTAGTTTCAGGGGACAGCCCAGCCTACGAGCAGCACTTC.

J is TRBJ2-1 and V is TRBV5-6, with TRBD2 identical over 10 bases. The trim removed 2 bases at V and 3 bases at J, leaving 2 bases unmatched. The CDR3 loop spans 15 amino acids. The germline V gene encodes CDR1 SGHDT and CDR2 YYEEEE. The CDR3 nucleotides are TGTGCCAGCAGCTTCGGACTAGCGGACTACAATGAGCAGTTCTTC. It translates to CASSFGLADYNEQFF.

This clone was seen only once. The same CDR3 is also encoded by other DNA sequences in this sample. The chain employs TRBV28 and TRBJ1-5; 8 bases fit TRBD1. This CDR3 contains 14 residues. V lost 4 bases, J lost 1 base, and 0 bases stayed unmatched. Germline V gene lookup returns CDR1 MDHEN and CDR2 SYDVKM. The CDR3 nucleotides read TGTGCCAGCAGTTCAGGGGGCAGCAATCAGCCCCAGCATTTT. Translating gives CASSSGGSNQPQHF.

V usage is TRBV4-1 and J usage is TRBJ1-2, with D uncertain. The CDR3 is made up of 13 amino acids. CDR1 is MGHRA, CDR2 YSYEKL, per germline. The V and J ends lost 2 bases and 2 bases respectively, with 6 bases between them. In DNA, the CDR3 is TGCGCCAGCAGCCAAAACGGGAACTATGGCTACACCTTC. This codes for CASSQNGNYGYTF.

This rearrangement joins TRBV30 to TRBJ2-1; 11 nucleotides line up with TRBD2. The trim removed 2 bases at V and 0 bases at J, leaving 6 bases unmatched. The V gene's germline CDR1 is GTSNPN and CDR2 SVGIG (reference sequence). The length of the CDR3 is 17 residues. CDR3 bases: TGTGCCTGGAGTATGGGGACTAGCGGAAGCTCCTACAATGAGCAGTTCTTC. Its protein product is CAWSMGTSGSSYNEQFF.